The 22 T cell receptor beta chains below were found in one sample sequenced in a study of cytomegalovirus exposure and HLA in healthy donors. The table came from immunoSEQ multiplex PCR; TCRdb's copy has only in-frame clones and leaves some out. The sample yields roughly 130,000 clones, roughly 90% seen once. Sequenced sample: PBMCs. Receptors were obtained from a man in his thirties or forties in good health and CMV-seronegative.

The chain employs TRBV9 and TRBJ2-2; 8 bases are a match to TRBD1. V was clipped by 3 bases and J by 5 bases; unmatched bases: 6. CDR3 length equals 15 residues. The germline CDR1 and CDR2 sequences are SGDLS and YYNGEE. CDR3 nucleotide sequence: TGTGCCAGCAGCGCTCGGACAGGGATGACCGGGGAGCTGTTTTTT. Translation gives CASSARTGMTGELFF. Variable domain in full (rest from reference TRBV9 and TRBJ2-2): DSGVTQTPKHLITATGQRVTLRCSPRSGDLSVYWYQQSLDQGLQFLIQYYNGEERAKGNILERFSAQQFPDLHSELNLSSLELGDSALYFCASSARTGMTGELFFGEGSRLTVL.

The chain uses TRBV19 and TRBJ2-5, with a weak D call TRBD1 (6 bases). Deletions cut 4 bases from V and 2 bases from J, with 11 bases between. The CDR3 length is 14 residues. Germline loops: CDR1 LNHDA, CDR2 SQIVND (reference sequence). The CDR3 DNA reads TGTGCCAGTAGTACCCAGGGGCAGCAAGAGACCCAGTACTTC. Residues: CASSTQGQQETQYF.

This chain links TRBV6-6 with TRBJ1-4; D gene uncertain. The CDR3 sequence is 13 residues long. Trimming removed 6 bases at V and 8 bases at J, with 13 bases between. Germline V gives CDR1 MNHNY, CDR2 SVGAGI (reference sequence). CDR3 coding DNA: TGTGCCAGCAGCCCTCGTTTGAGGGAAAAACTGTTTTTT. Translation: CASSPRLREKLFF.

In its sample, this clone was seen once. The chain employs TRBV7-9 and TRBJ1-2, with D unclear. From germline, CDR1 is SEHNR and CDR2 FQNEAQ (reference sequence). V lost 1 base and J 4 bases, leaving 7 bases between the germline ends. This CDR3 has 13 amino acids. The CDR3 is CASSLGLVYGYTF. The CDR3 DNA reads TGTGCCAGCAGCTTAGGCTTAGTCTATGGCTACACCTTC.

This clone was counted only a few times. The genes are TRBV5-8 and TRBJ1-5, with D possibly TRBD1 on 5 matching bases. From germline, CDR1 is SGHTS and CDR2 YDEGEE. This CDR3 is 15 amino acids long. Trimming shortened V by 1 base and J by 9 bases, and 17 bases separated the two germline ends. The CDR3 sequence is CASSLPGLTVRPQHF. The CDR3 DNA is TGTGCCAGCAGCTTGCCGGGACTCACTGTTCGGCCCCAGCATTTT. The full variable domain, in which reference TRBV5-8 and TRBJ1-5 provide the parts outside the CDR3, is EAGVTQSPTHLIKTRGQQATLRCSPISGHTSVYWYQQALGLGLQFLLWYDEGEERNRGNFPPRFSGRQFPNYSSELNVNALELEDSALYLCASSLPGLTVRPQHFGDGTRLSIL.

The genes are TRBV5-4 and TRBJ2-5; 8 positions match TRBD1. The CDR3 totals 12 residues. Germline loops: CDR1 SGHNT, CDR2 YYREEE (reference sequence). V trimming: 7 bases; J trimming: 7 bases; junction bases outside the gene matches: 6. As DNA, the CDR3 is TGTGCCAGCGGACAGGGAGAAGGGACCCAGTACTTC. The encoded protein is CASGQGEGTQYF.

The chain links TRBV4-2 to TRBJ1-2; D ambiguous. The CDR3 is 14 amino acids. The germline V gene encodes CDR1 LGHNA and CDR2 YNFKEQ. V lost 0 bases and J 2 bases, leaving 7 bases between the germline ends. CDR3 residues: CASSQEVRNYGYTF. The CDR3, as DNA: TGTGCCAGCAGCCAAGAAGTCAGGAACTATGGCTACACCTTC.

In DNA form, the CDR3 reads TGTGCCAGCAGCTTCGGGGGGTCTCAGCGGACACTTGATACGCAGTATTTT. It translates to CASSFGGSQRTLDTQYF. The chain combines TRBV5-6 with TRBJ2-3, with TRBD2 matching over 7 bases. The germline V gene encodes CDR1 SGHDT and CDR2 YYEEEE. V lost 2 bases to trimming and J lost 6 bases; unmatched junction nucleotides: 15. The CDR3 totals 17 residues.

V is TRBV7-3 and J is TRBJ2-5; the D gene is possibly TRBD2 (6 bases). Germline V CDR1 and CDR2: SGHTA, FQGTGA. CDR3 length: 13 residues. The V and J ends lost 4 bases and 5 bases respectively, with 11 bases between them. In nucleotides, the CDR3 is TGTGCCAGCAGCTCCGACGGGAGCGAGACCCAGTACTTC. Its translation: CASSSDGSETQYF.

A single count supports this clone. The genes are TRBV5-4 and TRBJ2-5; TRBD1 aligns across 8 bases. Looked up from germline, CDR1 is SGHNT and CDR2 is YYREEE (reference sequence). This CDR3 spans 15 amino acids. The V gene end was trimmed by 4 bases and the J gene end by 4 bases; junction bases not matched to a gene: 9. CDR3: CASSTGQGSVETQYF. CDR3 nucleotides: TGTGCCAGCAGCACCGGACAGGGTTCCGTAGAGACCCAGTACTTC.

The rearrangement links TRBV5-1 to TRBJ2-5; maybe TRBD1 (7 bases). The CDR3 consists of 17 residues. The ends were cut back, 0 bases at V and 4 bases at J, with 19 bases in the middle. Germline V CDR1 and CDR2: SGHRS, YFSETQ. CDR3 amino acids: CASSLEAGGITPETQYF. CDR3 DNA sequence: TGCGCCAGCAGCTTGGAGGCAGGGGGGATCACCCCAGAGACCCAGTACTTC.

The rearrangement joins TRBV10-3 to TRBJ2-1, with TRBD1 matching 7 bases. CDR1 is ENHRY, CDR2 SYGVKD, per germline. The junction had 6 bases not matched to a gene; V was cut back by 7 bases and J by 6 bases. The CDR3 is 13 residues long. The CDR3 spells CAITPDRVNEQFF. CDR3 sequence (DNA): TGTGCCATCACCCCAGACAGGGTCAATGAGCAGTTCTTC.

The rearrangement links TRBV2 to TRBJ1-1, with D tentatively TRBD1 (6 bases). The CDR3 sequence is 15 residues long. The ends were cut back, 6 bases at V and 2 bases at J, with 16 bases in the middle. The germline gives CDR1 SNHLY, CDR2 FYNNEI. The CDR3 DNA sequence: TGTGCCAGCAGAGCGACGACAGGCCCAAACACTGAAGCTTTCTTT. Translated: CASRATTGPNTEAFF.

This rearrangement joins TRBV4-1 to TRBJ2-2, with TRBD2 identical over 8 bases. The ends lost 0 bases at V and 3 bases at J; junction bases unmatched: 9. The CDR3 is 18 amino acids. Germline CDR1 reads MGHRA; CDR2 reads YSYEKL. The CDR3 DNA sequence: TGCGCCAGCAGCCAAGATATTGAGCGGGAGACGGACACCGGGGAGCTGTTTTTT. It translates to CASSQDIERETDTGELFF.

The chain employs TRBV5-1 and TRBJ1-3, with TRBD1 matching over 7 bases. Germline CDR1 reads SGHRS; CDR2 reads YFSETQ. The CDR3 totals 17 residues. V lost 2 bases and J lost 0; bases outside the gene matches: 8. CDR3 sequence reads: CASSLTRTGYSGNTIYF. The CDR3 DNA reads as TGCGCCAGCAGCTTAACTCGGACAGGTTACTCTGGAAACACCATATATTTT.

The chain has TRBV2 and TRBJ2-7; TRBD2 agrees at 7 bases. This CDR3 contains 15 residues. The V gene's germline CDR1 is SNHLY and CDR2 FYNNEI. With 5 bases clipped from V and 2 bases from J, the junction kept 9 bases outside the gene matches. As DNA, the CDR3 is TGTGCCAGCAGTAAGGCCGGGAGCGGGGCCTACGAGCAGTACTTC. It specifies CASSKAGSGAYEQYF.

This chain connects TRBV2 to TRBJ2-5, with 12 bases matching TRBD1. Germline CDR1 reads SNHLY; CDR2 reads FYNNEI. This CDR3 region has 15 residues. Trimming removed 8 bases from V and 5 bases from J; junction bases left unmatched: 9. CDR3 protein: CASSQGTGGLETQYF. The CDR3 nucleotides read TGTGCCAGCTCCCAGGGGACAGGGGGCTTGGAGACCCAGTACTTC.

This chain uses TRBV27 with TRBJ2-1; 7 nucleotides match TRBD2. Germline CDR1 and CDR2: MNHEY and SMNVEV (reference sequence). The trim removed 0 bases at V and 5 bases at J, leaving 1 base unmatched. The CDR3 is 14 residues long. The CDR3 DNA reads TGTGCCAGCAGTTTATCGGGACTAAACAATGAGCAGTTCTTC. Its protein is CASSLSGLNNEQFF.

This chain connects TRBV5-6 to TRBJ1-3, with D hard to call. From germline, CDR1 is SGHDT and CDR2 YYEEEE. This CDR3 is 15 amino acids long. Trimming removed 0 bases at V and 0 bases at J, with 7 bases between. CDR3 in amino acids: CASSLDFSSGNTIYF. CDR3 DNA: TGTGCCAGCAGCTTGGATTTCAGCTCTGGAAACACCATATATTTT.

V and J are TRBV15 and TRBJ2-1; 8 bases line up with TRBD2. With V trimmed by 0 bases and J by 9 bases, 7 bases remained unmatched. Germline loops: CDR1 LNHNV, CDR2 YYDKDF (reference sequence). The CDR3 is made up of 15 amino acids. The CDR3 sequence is CATSREGTSRVEQFF. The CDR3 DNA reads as TGTGCCACCAGCAGAGAAGGGACTAGTAGGGTTGAGCAGTTCTTC.

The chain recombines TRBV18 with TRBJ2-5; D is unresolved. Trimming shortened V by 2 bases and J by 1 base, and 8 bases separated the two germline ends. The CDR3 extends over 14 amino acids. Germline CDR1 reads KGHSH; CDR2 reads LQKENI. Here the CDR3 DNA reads TGTGCCAGCTCACCATCGGCGGTCCAAGAGACCCAGTACTTC. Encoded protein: CASSPSAVQETQYF.

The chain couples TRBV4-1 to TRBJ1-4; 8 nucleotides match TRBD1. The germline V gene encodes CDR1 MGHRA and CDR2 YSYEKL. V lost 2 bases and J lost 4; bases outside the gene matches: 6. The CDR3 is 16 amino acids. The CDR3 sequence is CASSQQGGQVNEKLFF. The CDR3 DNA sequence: TGCGCCAGCAGCCAACAAGGGGGACAGGTTAATGAAAAACTGTTTTTT.